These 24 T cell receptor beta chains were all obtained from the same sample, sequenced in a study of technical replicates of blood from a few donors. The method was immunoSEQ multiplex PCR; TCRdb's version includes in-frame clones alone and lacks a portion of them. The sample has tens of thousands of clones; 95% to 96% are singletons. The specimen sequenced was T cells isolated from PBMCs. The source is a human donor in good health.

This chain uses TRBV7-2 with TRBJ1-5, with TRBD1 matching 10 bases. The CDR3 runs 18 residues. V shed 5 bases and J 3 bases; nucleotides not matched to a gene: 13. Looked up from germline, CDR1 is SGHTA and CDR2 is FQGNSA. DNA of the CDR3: TGTGCCAGCAGCACCGGGACAGGGGTCATGGGCCCCAATCAGCCCCAGCATTTT. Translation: CASSTGTGVMGPNQPQHF.

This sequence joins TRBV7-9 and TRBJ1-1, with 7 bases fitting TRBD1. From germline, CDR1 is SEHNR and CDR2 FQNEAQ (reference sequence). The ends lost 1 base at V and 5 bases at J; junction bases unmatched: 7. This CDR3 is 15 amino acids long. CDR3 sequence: CASSLVTGAGTEAFF. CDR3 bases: TGTGCCAGCAGCTTAGTAACAGGGGCAGGGACTGAAGCTTTCTTT.

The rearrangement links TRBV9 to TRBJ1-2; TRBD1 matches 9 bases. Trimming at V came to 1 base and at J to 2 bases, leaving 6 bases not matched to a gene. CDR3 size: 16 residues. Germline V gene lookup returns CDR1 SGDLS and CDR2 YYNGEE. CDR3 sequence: CASSVSSDRGNYGYTF. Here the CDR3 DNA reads TGTGCCAGCAGCGTATCTTCCGACAGGGGGAACTATGGCTACACCTTC.

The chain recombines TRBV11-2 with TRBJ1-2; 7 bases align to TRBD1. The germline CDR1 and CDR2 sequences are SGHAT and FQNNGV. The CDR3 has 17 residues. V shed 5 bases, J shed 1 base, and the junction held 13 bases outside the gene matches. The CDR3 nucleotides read TGTGCCAGCAGCCCCCACGAGGGACAGATATTTAACTATGGCTACACCTTC. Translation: CASSPHEGQIFNYGYTF.

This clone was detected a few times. This chain's CDR3 is CASLQGNQPQHF. CDR3 nucleotide sequence: TGTGCCAGCTTACAGGGTAACCAGCCCCAGCATTTT. The chain links TRBV19 to TRBJ1-5; D may be TRBD1 (6 bases). The CDR3 has 12 amino acids. The germline V gene has CDR1 LNHDA and CDR2 SQIVND (reference sequence). Deletions cut 9 bases from V and 7 bases from J, with 13 bases between.

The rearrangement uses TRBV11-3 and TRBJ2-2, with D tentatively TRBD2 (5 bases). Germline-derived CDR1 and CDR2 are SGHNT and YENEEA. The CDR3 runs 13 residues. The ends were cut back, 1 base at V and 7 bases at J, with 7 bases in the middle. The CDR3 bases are TGTGCCAGCAGCTTAGTGAGGGTCGGGGAGCTGTTTTTT. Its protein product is CASSLVRVGELFF.

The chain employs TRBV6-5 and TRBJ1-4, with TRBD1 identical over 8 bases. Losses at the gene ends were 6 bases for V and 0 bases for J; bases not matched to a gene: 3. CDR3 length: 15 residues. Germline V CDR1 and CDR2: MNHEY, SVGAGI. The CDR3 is CASRLQGATNEKLFF. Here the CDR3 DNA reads TGTGCCAGCAGATTACAGGGGGCAACTAATGAAAAACTGTTTTTT.

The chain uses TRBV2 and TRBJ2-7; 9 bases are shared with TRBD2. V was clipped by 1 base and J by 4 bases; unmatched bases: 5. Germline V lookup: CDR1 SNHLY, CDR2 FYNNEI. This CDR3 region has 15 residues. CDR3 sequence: CASSEGHSGSYEQYF. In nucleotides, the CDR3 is TGTGCCAGCAGTGAAGGTCATAGCGGGAGTTACGAGCAGTACTTC. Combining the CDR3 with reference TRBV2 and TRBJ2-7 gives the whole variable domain EPEVTQTPSHQVTQMGQEVILRCVPISNHLYFYWYRQILGQKVEFLVSFYNNEISEKSEIFDDQFSVERPDGSNFTLKIRSTKLEDSAMYFCASSEGHSGSYEQYFGPGTRLTVT.

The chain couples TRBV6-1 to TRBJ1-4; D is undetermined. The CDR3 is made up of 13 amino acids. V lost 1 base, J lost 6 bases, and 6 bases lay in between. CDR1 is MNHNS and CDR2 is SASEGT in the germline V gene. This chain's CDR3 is CASSEVLDEKLFF. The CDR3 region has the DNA TGTGCCAGCAGTGAAGTGTTAGATGAAAAACTGTTTTTT.

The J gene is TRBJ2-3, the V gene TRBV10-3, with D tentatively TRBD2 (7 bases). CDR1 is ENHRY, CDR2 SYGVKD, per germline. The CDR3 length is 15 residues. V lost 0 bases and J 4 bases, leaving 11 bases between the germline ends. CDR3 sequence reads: CAISESRGGADTQYF. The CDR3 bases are TGTGCCATCAGTGAGTCAAGGGGGGGGGCAGATACGCAGTATTTT.

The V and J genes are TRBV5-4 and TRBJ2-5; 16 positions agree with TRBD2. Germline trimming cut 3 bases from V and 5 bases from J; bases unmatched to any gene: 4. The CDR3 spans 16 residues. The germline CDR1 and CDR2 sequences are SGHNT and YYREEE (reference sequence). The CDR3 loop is CASSSGTSGGAETQYF. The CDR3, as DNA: TGTGCCAGCAGCTCCGGGACTAGCGGGGGGGCGGAGACCCAGTACTTC.

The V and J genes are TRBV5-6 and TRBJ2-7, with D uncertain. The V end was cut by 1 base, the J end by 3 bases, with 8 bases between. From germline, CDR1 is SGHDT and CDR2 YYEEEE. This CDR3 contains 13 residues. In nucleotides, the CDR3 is TGTGCCAGCAGCTTGAGAGATCACTACGAGCAGTACTTC. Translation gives CASSLRDHYEQYF.

The CDR3 DNA sequence: TGTGCCAGCAGTTGGGCGGGGGCCTACGAGCAGTACTTC. Its protein product is CASSWAGAYEQYF. This chain links TRBV6-6 with TRBJ2-7, with 7 bases identical to TRBD2. The CDR3 has 13 residues. Trimming removed 4 bases from V and 2 bases from J; junction bases left unmatched: 2. Germline CDR1 and CDR2: MNHNY and SVGAGI (reference sequence).

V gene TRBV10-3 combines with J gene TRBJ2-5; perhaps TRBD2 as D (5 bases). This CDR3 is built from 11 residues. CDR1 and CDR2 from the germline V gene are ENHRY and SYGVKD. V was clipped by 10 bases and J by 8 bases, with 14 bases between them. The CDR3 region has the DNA TGTGCCACACAAACAACGGGAACCCAGTACTTC. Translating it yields CATQTTGTQYF.

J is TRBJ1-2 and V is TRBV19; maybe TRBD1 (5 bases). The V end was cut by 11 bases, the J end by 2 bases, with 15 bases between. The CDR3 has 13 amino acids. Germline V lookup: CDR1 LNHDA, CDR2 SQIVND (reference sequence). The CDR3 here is CAPTGEGNYGYTF. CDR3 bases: TGTGCCCCTACCGGGGAGGGGAACTATGGCTACACCTTC. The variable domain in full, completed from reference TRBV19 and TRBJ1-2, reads DGGITQSPKYLFRKEGQNVTLSCEQNLNHDAMYWYRQDPGQGLRLIYYSQIVNDFQKGDIAEGYSVSREKKESFPLTVTSAQKNPTAFYLCAPTGEGNYGYTFGSGTRLTVV.

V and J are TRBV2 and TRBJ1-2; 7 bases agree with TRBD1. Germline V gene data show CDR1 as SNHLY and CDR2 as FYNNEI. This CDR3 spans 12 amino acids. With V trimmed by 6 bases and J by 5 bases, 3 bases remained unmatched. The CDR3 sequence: CASRGQRYGYTF. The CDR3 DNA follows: TGTGCCAGCAGGGGACAGCGATATGGCTACACCTTC.

CDR3 sequence reads: CASSQDSQPRKLFF. CDR3 nucleotide sequence: TGTGCCAGCAGCCAAGACTCACAGCCGAGAAAACTGTTTTTT. This sequence joins TRBV14 and TRBJ1-4; D is undetermined. This CDR3 is built from 14 residues. The V gene's germline CDR1 is SGHDN and CDR2 FVKESK. Trimming shortened V by 0 bases and J by 10 bases, and 12 bases separated the two germline ends.

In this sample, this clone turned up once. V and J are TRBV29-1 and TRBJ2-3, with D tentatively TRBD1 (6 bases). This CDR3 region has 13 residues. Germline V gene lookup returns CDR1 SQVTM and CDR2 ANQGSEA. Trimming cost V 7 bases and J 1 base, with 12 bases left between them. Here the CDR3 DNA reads TGCAGCGAAACAGGGATAGGCACAGATACGCAGTATTTT. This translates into CSETGIGTDTQYF.

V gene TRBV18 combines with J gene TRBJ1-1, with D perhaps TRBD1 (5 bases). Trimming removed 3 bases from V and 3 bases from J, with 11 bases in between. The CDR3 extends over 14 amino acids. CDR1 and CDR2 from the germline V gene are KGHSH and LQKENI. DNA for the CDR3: TGTGCCAGCTCACCTTGGGGCGCGGACACTGAAGCTTTCTTT. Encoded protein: CASSPWGADTEAFF.

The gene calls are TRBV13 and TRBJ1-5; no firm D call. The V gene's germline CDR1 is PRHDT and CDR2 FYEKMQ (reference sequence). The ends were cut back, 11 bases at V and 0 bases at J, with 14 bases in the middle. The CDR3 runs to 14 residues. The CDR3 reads CASSDGSSNQPQHF. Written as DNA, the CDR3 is TGTGCCTCAAGCGACGGATCTAGCAATCAGCCCCAGCATTTT.

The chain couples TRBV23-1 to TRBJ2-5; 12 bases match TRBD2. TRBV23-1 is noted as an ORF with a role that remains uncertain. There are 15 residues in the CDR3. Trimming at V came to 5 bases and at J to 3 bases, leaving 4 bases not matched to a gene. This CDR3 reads CASSRRLAGEETQYF. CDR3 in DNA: TGCGCCAGCAGTAGAAGACTAGCGGGGGAAGAGACCCAGTACTTC.

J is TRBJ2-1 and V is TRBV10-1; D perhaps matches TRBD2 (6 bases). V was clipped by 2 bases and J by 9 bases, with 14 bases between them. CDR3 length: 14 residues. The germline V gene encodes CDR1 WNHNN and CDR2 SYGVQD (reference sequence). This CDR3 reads CASSEISPGGEQFF. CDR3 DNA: TGCGCCAGCAGTGAGATAAGTCCCGGGGGTGAGCAGTTCTTC.

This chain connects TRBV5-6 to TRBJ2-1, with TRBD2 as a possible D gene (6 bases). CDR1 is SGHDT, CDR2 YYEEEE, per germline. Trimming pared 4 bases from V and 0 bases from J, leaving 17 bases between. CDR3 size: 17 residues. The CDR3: CASSGTVSGSSYNEQFF. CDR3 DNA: TGTGCCAGCAGCGGAACCGTTAGCGGAAGCTCCTACAATGAGCAGTTCTTC.

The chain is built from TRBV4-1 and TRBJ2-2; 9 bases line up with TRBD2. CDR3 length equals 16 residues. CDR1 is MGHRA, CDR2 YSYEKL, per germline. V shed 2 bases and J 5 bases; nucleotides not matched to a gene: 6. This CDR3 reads CASSQSRGGGTGELFF. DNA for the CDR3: TGCGCCAGCAGCCAATCGCGGGGGGGCGGTACCGGGGAGCTGTTTTTT.